The clone carrying this TCR beta chain was seen just once. Antigen: not known. The PCR used 60 Vbeta and 13 Jbeta primers. Profiled with immunoSEQ multiplex PCR; TCRdb holds only in-frame clones, not every one. The sample records 180,000 or so clones, over 75% being singletons. The data originate from a study of cytomegalovirus exposure and HLA in healthy donors. Notes on the study in general: Sequencing likely produced, as an artifact, a cluster of highly shared sequence variants. Altogether, 170 or so TCR beta chains were recorded as cytomegalovirus-associated. In a later analysis, TCR beta V- and J-gene trimming was associated with a missense DCLRE1C variant.

J was trimmed by 13 bases and V by 5 bases; bases with no gene match: 10. Germline V gives CDR1 SGHTA, CDR2 FQGNSA. CDR3 size: 14 residues. Donors counted as nominally healthy when sampled, yet unrecorded immune exposures were likely. Material for sequencing was PBMCs. The rearrangement links TRBV7-2 to TRBJ2-1, with 11 bases fitting TRBD2. The source is a boy aged 2-15 years in good health and CMV-seronegative. DNA of the CDR3: TGTGCCAGCAGCGCCCTGTTACTAGCGGGGGTCCAGTTCTTC. This gives the protein CASSALLLAGVQFF.